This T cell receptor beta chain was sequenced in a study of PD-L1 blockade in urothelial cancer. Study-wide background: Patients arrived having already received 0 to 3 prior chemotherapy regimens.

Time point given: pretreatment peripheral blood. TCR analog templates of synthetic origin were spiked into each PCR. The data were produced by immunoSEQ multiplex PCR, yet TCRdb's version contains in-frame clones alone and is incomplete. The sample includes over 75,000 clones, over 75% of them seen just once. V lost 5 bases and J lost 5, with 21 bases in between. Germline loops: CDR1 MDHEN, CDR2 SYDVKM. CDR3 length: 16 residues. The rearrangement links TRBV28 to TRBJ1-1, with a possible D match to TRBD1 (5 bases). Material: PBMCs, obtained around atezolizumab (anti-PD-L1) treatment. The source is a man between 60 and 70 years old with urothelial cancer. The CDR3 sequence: CASSPPQGGVMTEAFF. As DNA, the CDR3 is TGTGCCAGCAGTCCCCCCCAGGGAGGGGTTATGACTGAAGCTTTCTTT.